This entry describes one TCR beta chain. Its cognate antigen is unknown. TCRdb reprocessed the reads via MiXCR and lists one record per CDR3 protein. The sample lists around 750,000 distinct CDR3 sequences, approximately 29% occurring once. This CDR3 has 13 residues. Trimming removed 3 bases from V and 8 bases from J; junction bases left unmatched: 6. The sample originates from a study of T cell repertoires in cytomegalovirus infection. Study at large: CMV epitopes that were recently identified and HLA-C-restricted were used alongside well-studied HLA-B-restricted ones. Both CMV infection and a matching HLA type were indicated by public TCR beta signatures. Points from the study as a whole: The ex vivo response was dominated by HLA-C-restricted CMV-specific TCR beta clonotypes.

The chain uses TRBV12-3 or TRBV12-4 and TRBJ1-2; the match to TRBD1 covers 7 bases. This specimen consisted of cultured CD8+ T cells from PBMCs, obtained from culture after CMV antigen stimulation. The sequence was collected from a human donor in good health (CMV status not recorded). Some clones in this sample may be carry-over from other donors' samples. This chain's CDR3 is CASSFTTGRGYTF. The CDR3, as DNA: TGTGCCAGCAGTTTTACGACAGGGAGAGGCTACACCTTC.